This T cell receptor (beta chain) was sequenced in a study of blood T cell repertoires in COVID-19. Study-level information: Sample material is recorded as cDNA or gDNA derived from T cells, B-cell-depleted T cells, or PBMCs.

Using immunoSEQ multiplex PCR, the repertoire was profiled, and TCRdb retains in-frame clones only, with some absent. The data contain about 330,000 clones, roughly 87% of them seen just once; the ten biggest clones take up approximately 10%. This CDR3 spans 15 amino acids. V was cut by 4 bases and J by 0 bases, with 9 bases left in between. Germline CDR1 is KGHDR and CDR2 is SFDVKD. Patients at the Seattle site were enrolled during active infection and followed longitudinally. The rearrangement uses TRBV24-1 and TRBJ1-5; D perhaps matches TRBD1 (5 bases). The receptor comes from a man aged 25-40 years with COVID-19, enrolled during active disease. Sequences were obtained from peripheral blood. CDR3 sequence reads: CATSEGGYSNQPQHF. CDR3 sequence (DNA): TGTGCCACCAGTGAGGGGGGGTATAGCAATCAGCCCCAGCATTTT.